This entry lists 23 T cell receptor beta chains sequenced from one sample in a study of blood T cell repertoires in COVID-19 (TCRdb year 2020). To prepare the library, the immunoSEQ multiplex PCR assay was applied. This immuneACCESS table, as held by TCRdb, lists in-frame sequences with V and J called but not all clones. Of the missing ones, under half trace to an unresolved V gene in checked studies; the others have no known cause. The sample records tens of thousands of clones, roughly 84% of which are singletons. The ten largest clones capture around 3.3% of the sample. Specimen: peripheral blood. Every receptor here comes from a man between 45 and 60 years old with acute or convalescent COVID-19.

The gene calls are TRBV29-1 and TRBJ2-7; no clear D gene. The CDR3 extends over 15 amino acids. CDR1 and CDR2 (germline): SQVTM, ANQGSEA. Trimming stripped 1 base from V and 3 bases from J, with 16 bases between. The CDR3 loop reads CSVEVNDESSYEQYF. In DNA, the CDR3 is TGCAGCGTTGAAGTCAATGATGAATCGAGCTACGAGCAGTACTTC.

The chain uses TRBV27 and TRBJ1-5, with 10 bases lining up with TRBD1. With V trimmed by 3 bases and J by 7 bases, 12 bases remained unmatched. CDR1 and CDR2 from the germline V gene are MNHEY and SMNVEV (reference sequence). The CDR3 runs to 17 residues. The CDR3 DNA reads TGTGCCAGCAGTTTGCGGGGACAGGGGCTCCTGAGCCAGCCCCAGCATTTT. Translating it yields CASSLRGQGLLSQPQHF.

This clone was picked up one time. The CDR3 DNA reads as TGTGCCAGCAGTACGACAGGGGAGCAGTACTTC. Encoded protein: CASSTTGEQYF. J is TRBJ2-7 and V is TRBV12-3 or TRBV12-4, with 7 bases aligning to TRBD1. V was clipped by 5 bases and J by 7 bases; unmatched bases: 2. This CDR3 is 11 amino acids long.

The gene calls are TRBV5-8 and TRBJ2-6, with TRBD1 matching over 8 bases. Trimming cost V 7 bases and J 4 bases; bases outside gene matches: 13. This CDR3 has 17 amino acids. The germline CDR1 and CDR2 sequences are SGHTS and YDEGEE. The CDR3 DNA sequence: TGTGCCAGCGCGAAGGCGACAGGGGATCAGGGGGCCAACGTCCTGACTTTC. As protein: CASAKATGDQGANVLTF.

The chain carries TRBV4-3 and TRBJ2-3, with 8 bases that match TRBD2. Germline CDR1 and CDR2: LGHNA and YSLEER. V gave up 2 bases and J gave up 6 bases; unmatched junction bases: 13. This CDR3 contains 17 residues. CDR3 in DNA: TGCGCCAGCAGCCAAACCCCCCCGGGGGGGCGGTCTGATACGCAGTATTTT. It specifies CASSQTPPGGRSDTQYF.

This chain joins TRBV11-3 and TRBJ2-3, with D perhaps matching TRBD2 (6 bases). Looked up from germline, CDR1 is SGHNT and CDR2 is YENEEA. Trimming stripped 5 bases from V and 5 bases from J, with 11 bases between. The CDR3 has 13 amino acids. The CDR3 protein is CASSGGGLDTQYF. In DNA form, the CDR3 reads TGTGCCAGCAGCGGTGGAGGGCTAGATACGCAGTATTTT.

The chain links TRBV6-2 or TRBV6-3 to TRBJ2-2; D might be TRBD1 (6 bases). Trimming pared 6 bases from V and 0 bases from J, leaving 14 bases between. Per the germline V gene, CDR1 is MNHEY and CDR2 is SVGEGT. The CDR3 loop spans 16 amino acids. CDR3 DNA sequence: TGTGCCAGCAGCTCATCGGGACAATCGAACACCGGGGAGCTGTTTTTT. Encoded protein: CASSSSGQSNTGELFF.

The gene calls are TRBV5-1 and TRBJ2-5, with a weak D call TRBD2 (5 bases). Germline-derived CDR1 and CDR2 are SGHRS and YFSETQ. Trimming pared 2 bases from V and 5 bases from J, leaving 13 bases between. CDR3 length: 14 amino acids. CDR3 nucleotide sequence: TGCGCCAGCAGCTTCCGGCTAGCATCGGAGACCCAGTACTTC. This translates into CASSFRLASETQYF.

This chain connects TRBV29-1 to TRBJ1-5; D might be TRBD1 (6 bases). Germline V gene lookup returns CDR1 SQVTM and CDR2 ANQGSEA. V lost 6 bases and J lost 4, with 10 bases in between. The CDR3 loop spans 12 amino acids. CDR3 coding DNA: TGCAGCGTGGCGGACAGAAATCAGCCCCAGCATTTT. It is translated as CSVADRNQPQHF.

This clone was detected only a few times. The genes are TRBV5-1 and TRBJ1-2; no firm D call. CDR1 SGHRS and CDR2 YFSETQ come from the germline V gene. This CDR3 is 15 amino acids long. Trimming left V 2 bases short and J 0 bases short, with 11 bases between. CDR3 protein: CASSLRQAANYGYTF. CDR3 in DNA: TGCGCCAGCAGCTTAAGGCAGGCAGCTAACTATGGCTACACCTTC. The full variable domain, rest sourced from reference TRBV5-1 and TRBJ1-2, is KAGVTQTPRYLIKTRGQQVTLSCSPISGHRSVSWYQQTPGQGLQFLFEYFSETQRNKGNFPGRFSGRQFSNSRSEMNVSTLELGDSALYLCASSLRQAANYGYTFGSGTRLTVV.

This chain joins TRBV4-2 and TRBJ2-3, with D possibly being TRBD1 (5 bases). Germline values: CDR1 LGHNA, CDR2 YNFKEQ. V was pared by 0 bases and J by 2 bases, with 9 bases between. The CDR3 runs to 15 residues. CDR3 DNA sequence: TGTGCCAGCAGCCAAGAAGGGGCCGTCACAGATACGCAGTATTTT. Translating it yields CASSQEGAVTDTQYF.

This chain connects TRBV5-3 to TRBJ1-1; TRBD1 is a possible D gene (6 bases). TRBV5-3 is an open reading frame whose function is uncertain. Between the trimmed V and J ends, which lost 5 bases and 0 bases, there was a span of 11 bases. The CDR3 is 14 amino acids. The DNA of the CDR3 is TGTGCCAGAAGTCGTACAGGGTTGAACACTGAAGCTTTCTTT. Protein product: CARSRTGLNTEAFF.

The chain uses TRBV21-1 and TRBJ2-7; no check of the table's D call, TRBD2, against the DNA was made. TRBV21-1 is reported as a pseudogene. The CDR3 covers 14 residues. The CDR3, as DNA: TGTGCCAGCAGCACCGAACCGCCCCGAGGGGAGCAGTACTTC. Translation: CASSTEPPRGEQYF.

The chain recombines TRBV6-6 with TRBJ2-5; no clear D gene. The CDR3 has 13 residues. Germline CDR1 MNHNY, CDR2 SVGAGI (reference sequence). V lost 2 bases and J lost 3, with 7 bases in between. CDR3 sequence reads: CASSYGQKETQYF. The CDR3, as DNA: TGTGCCAGCAGTTACGGCCAGAAAGAGACCCAGTACTTC.

The chain carries TRBV5-1 and TRBJ2-1; tentatively, D is TRBD2 (5 bases). Germline V gene lookup returns CDR1 SGHRS and CDR2 YFSETQ. V was pared by 4 bases and J by 8 bases, with 13 bases between. The CDR3 contains 13 residues. The CDR3 DNA is TGCGCCAGCAGCCTTTGGAGCGGTGATGAGCAGTTCTTC. Its translation: CASSLWSGDEQFF.

V and J are TRBV11-3 and TRBJ2-1; 9 positions match TRBD1. The CDR3 is 15 amino acids. Germline CDR1 SGHNT, CDR2 YENEEA. V dropped 5 bases and J dropped 6; count of bases not matched to a gene: 8. CDR3 sequence: CASSPGQGMGNEQFF. In DNA form, the CDR3 reads TGTGCCAGCAGCCCAGGACAGGGGATGGGCAATGAGCAGTTCTTC.

This chain uses TRBV24-1 with TRBJ1-2, with D possibly matching TRBD1 (5 bases). CDR1 and CDR2 from the germline V gene are KGHDR and SFDVKD. Trimming cost V 1 base and J 5 bases, with 7 bases left between them. The CDR3 spans 13 residues. This chain's CDR3 is CATSDFGGYGYTF. The CDR3 DNA reads TGTGCCACCAGTGATTTCGGGGGGTATGGCTACACCTTC.

V gene TRBV28 combines with J gene TRBJ1-2; 10 nucleotides align to TRBD1. This CDR3 contains 16 residues. CDR1 and CDR2 from the germline V gene are MDHEN and SYDVKM. J lost 2 bases, V lost 2 bases, and 5 bases had no gene match. The CDR3: CASSLPRGQGNYGYTF. The DNA for the CDR3 is TGTGCCAGCAGTTTACCCCGGGGACAGGGGAACTATGGCTACACCTTC.

The genes are TRBV7-2 and TRBJ1-3, with D unclear. The germline CDR1 and CDR2 sequences are SGHTA and FQGNSA. This CDR3 is built from 15 residues. The V and J ends lost 4 bases and 0 bases respectively, with 10 bases between them. The CDR3 reads CASSSRGSSGNTIYF. In DNA, the CDR3 is TGTGCCAGCAGCTCCAGAGGAAGCTCTGGAAACACCATATATTTT.

The chain joins TRBV12-3 or TRBV12-4 to TRBJ2-1; unclear D gene. Between the trimmed V and J ends, which lost 6 bases and 2 bases, there was a span of 8 bases. This CDR3 is 13 amino acids long. The CDR3 DNA is TGTGCCAGCAGATTCCAAACCTACAATGAGCAGTTCTTC. Translating it yields CASRFQTYNEQFF.

The chain joins TRBV18 to TRBJ2-5; weak D call: TRBD2 (6 bases). Trimming shortened V by 3 bases and J by 0 bases, and 8 bases separated the two germline ends. This CDR3 contains 14 residues. The germline V gene encodes CDR1 KGHSH and CDR2 LQKENI. CDR3 in amino acids: CASSPRDYQETQYF. Written as DNA, the CDR3 is TGTGCCAGCTCACCCCGGGACTACCAAGAGACCCAGTACTTC.

V and J are TRBV7-9 and TRBJ1-1; tentatively, D is TRBD1 (5 bases). This CDR3 contains 14 residues. CDR1 and CDR2 from the germline V gene are SEHNR and FQNEAQ (reference sequence). V was pared by 6 bases and J by 0 bases, with 11 bases between. In nucleotides, the CDR3 is TGTGCCAGCAGTCTAGGACAATTGAACACTGAAGCTTTCTTT. It translates to CASSLGQLNTEAFF.

This chain joins TRBV6-4 and TRBJ2-2; 7 bases agree with TRBD1. CDR3 length: 15 residues. Germline lookup yields CDR1 MRHNA and CDR2 SNTAGT. J lost 6 bases, V lost 0 bases, and 4 bases had no gene match. CDR3 in DNA: TGTGCCAGCAGTGACTCGAAAGACAGGGCCGGGGAGCTGTTTTTT. This translates into CASSDSKDRAGELFF.